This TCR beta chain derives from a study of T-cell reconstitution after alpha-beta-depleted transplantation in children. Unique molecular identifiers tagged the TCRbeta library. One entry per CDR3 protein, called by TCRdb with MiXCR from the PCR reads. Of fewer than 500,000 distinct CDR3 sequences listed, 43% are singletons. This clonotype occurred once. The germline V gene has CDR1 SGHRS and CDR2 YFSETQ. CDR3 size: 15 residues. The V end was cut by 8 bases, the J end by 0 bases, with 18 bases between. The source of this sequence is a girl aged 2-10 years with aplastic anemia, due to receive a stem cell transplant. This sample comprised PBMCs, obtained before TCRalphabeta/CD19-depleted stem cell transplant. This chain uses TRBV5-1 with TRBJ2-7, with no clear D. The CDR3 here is CASSWGGRNSYEQYF. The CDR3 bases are TGCGCCAGTTCTTGGGGTGGCAGGAACTCCTACGAGCAGTACTTC.